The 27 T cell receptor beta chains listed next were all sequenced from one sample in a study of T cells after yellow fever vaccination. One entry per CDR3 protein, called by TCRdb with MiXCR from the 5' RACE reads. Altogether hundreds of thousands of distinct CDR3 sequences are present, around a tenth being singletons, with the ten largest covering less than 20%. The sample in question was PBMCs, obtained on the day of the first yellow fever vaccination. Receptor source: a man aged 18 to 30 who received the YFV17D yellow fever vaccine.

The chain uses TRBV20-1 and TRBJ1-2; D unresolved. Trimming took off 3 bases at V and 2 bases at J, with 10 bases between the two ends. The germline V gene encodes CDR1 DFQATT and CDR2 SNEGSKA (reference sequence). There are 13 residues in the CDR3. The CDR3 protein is CSARQRGNYGYTF. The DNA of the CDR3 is TGCAGTGCTAGGCAGAGAGGAAACTATGGCTACACCTTC.

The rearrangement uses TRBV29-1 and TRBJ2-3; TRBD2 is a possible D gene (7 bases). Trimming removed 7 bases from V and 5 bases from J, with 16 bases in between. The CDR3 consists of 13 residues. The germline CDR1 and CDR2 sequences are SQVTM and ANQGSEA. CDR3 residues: CSAGQWEGDTQYF. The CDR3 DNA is TGCAGCGCCGGACAGTGGGAGGGAGATACGCAGTATTTT.

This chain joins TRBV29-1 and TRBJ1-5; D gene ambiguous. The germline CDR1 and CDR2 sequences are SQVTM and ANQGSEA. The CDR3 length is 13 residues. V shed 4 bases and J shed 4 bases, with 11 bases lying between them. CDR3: CSVVGSENQPQHF. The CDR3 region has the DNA TGCAGCGTTGTCGGCAGTGAGAATCAGCCCCAGCATTTT.

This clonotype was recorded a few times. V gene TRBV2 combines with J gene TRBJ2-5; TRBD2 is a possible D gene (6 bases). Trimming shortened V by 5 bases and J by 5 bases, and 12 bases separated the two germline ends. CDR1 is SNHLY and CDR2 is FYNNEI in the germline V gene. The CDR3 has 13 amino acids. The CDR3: CASSRDGGETQYF. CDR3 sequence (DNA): TGTGCCAGCAGTAGGGACGGAGGGGAGACCCAGTACTTC.

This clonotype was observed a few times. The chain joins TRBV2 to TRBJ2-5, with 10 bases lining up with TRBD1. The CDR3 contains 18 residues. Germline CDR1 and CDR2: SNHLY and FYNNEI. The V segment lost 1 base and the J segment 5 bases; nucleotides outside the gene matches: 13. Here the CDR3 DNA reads TGTGCCAGCAGTGAAGGTGTTTGGGGACAGGGGTATTTGGAGACCCAGTACTTC. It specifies CASSEGVWGQGYLETQYF.

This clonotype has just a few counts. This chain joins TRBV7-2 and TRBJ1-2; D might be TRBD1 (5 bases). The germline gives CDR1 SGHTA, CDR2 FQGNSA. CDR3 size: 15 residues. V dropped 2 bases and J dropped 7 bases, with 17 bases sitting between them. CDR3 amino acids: CASSLSGGERFGYTF. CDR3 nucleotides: TGTGCCAGCAGCTTATCGGGGGGGGAGAGGTTTGGCTACACCTTC.

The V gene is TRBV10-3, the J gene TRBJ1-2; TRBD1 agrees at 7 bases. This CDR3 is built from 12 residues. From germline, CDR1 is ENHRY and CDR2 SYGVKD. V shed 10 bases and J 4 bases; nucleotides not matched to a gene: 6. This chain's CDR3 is CASGTETYGYTF. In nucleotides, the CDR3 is TGTGCCAGTGGGACAGAAACCTATGGCTACACCTTC.

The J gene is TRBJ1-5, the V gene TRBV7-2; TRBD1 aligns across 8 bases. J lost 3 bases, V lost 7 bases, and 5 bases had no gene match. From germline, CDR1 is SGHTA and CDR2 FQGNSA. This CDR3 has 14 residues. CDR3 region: CASTPDRANQPQHF. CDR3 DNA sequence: TGTGCCAGCACCCCGGACAGGGCCAATCAGCCCCAGCATTTT.

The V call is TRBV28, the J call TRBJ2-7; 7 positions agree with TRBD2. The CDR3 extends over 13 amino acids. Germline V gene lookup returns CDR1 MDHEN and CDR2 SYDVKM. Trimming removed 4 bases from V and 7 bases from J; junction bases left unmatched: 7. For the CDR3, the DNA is TGTGCCAGCAGTTCAGCGGGGCCAGGGGAGCAGTACGTC. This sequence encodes CASSSAGPGEQYV.

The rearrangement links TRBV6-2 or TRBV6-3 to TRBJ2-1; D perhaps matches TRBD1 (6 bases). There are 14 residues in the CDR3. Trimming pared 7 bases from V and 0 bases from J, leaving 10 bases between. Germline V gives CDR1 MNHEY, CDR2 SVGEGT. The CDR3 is CASNGQSSYNEQFF. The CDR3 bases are TGTGCCAGCAATGGACAGAGCTCCTACAATGAGCAGTTCTTC.

CDR3 protein: CASNLAGQPERGGYTF. The CDR3 DNA follows: TGTGCCAGCAACTTGGCGGGACAGCCGGAACGGGGTGGCTACACCTTC. This chain uses TRBV3-1 with TRBJ1-2; TRBD1 aligns across 7 bases. Germline loops: CDR1 LGHDT, CDR2 YNNKEL (reference sequence). The CDR3 is made up of 16 amino acids. V gave up 7 bases and J gave up 7 bases; unmatched junction bases: 18.

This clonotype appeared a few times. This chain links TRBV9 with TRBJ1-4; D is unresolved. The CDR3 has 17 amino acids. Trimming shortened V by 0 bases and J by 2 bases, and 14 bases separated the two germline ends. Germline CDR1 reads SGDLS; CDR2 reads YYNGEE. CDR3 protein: CASSVEVGSPTNEKLFF. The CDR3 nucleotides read TGTGCCAGCAGCGTAGAAGTGGGCTCACCGACTAATGAAAAACTGTTTTTT.

The CDR3 bases are TGTGCCAGCGCTTATTCCCTATCCAGCTATAATTCACCCCTCCACTTT. The encoded protein is CASAYSLSSYNSPLHF. The chain combines TRBV5-4 with TRBJ1-6; no clear D. The V gene lost 7 bases and the J gene lost 3 bases, with 17 bases spanning the gap. Germline V gene lookup returns CDR1 SGHNT and CDR2 YYREEE (reference sequence). The CDR3 is 16 residues long.

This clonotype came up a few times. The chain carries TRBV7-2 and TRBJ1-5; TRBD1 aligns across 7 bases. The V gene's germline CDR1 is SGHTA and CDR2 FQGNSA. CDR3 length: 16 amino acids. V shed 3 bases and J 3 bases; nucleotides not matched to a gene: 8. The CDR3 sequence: CASSLGTAVHNQPQHF. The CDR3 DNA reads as TGTGCCAGCAGCTTGGGGACAGCCGTACACAATCAGCCCCAGCATTTT.

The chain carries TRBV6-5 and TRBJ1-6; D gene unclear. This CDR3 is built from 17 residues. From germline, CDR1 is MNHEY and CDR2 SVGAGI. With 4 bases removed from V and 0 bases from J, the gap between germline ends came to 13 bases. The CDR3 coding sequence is TGTGCCAGCAGTTGGCCAGCATCGAACTCCTATAATTCACCCCTCCACTTT. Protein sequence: CASSWPASNSYNSPLHF.

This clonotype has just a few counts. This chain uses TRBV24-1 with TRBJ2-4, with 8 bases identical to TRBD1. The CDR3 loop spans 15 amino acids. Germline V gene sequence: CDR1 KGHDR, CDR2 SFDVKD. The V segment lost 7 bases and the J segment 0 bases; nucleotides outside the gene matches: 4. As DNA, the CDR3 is TGTGCCACCAGACAGGGGGAGCTAGCCAAAAACATTCAGTACTTC. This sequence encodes CATRQGELAKNIQYF.

CDR3 region: CASSSLAGVLTDTQYF. The CDR3 DNA follows: TGTGCCAGCAGCTCCTTAGCGGGGGTCCTCACAGATACGCAGTATTTT. The J gene is TRBJ2-3, the V gene TRBV3-1, with TRBD2 identical over 9 bases. The CDR3 has 16 residues. V trimming: 5 bases; J trimming: 2 bases; junction bases outside the gene matches: 8. Germline CDR1 is LGHDT and CDR2 is YNNKEL (reference sequence).

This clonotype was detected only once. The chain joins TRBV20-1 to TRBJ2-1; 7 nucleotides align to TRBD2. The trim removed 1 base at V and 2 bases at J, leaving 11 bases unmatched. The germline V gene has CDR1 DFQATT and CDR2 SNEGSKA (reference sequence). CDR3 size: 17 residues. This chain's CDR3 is CSARARGRDYPYNEQFF. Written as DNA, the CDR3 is TGCAGTGCTAGAGCTCGAGGGAGGGACTACCCCTACAATGAGCAGTTCTTC.

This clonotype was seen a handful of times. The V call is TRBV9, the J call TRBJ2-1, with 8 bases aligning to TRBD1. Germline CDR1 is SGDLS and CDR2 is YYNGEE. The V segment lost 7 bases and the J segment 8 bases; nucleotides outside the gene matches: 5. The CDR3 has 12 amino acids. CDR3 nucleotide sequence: TGTGCCAGCGGCAGGGGGCGGGATGAGCAGTTCTTC. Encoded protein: CASGRGRDEQFF. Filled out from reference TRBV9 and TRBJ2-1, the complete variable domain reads DSGVTQTPKHLITATGQRVTLRCSPRSGDLSVYWYQQSLDQGLQFLIQYYNGEERAKGNILERFSAQQFPDLHSELNLSSLELGDSALYFCASGRGRDEQFFGPGTRLTVL.

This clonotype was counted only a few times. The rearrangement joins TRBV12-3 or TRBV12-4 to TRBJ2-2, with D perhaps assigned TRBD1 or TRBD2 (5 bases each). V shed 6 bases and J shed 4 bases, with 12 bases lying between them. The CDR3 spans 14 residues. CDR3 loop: CASRRDGITGELFF. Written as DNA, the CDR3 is TGTGCCAGCAGACGGGACGGGATCACCGGGGAGCTGTTTTTT.

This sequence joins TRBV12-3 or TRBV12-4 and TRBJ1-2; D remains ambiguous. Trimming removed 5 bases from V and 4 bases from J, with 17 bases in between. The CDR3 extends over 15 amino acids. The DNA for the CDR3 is TGTGCCAGCAGTCCCACGACTGACCTCTCCTATGGCTACACCTTC. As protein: CASSPTTDLSYGYTF.

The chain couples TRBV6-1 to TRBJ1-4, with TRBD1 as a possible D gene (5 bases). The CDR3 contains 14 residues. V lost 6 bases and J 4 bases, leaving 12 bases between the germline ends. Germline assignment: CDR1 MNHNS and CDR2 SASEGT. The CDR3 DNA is TGTGCCAGCAGCCGAGACAGTAGTAATGAAAAACTGTTTTTT. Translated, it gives CASSRDSSNEKLFF.

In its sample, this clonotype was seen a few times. CDR3 sequence (DNA): TGTGCCAGCAAAGTCGGGGGGGAGGATACGCAGTATTTT. It codes for CASKVGGEDTQYF. V is TRBV7-2 and J is TRBJ2-3, with 8 positions matching TRBD2. Per germline, CDR1 SGHTA and CDR2 FQGNSA. Trimming cost V 7 bases and J 6 bases; bases outside gene matches: 6. CDR3 size: 13 residues. The full variable domain, its missing parts supplied by reference TRBV7-2 and TRBJ2-3, is GAGVSQSPSNKVTEKGKDVELRCDPISGHTALYWYRQSLGQGLEFLIYFQGNSAPDKSGLPSDRFSAERTGGSVSTLTIQRTQQEDSAVYLCASKVGGEDTQYFGPGTRLTVL.

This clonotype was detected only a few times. CDR3 DNA: TGTGCCAGCAGCTTGGTTGCGACAGGGGGGTACTACGAGCAGTACTTC. Its protein is CASSLVATGGYYEQYF. The J gene is TRBJ2-7, the V gene TRBV5-5, with 9 bases lining up with TRBD1. CDR1 and CDR2 from the germline V gene are SGHKS and YYEKEE (reference sequence). J lost 3 bases, V lost 0 bases, and 7 bases had no gene match. This CDR3 comprises 16 residues.

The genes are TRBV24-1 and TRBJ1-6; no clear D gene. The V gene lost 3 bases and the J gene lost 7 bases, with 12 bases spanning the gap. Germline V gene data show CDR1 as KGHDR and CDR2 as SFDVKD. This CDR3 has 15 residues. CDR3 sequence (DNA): TGTGCCACCAGTGATCTAGTACAGCCGAATTCACCCCTCCACTTT. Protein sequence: CATSDLVQPNSPLHF.

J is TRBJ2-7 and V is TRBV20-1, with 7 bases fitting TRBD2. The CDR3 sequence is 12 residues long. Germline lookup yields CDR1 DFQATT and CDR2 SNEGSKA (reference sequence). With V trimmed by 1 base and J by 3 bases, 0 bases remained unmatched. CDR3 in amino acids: CSARASGYEQYV. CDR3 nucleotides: TGCAGTGCTAGAGCTAGCGGCTACGAGCAGTACGTC.

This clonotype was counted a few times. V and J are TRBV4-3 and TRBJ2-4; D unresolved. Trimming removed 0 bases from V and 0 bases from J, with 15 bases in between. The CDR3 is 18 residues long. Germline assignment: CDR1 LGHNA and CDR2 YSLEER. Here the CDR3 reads CASSQDDGAGRAKNIQYF. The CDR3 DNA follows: TGCGCCAGCAGCCAAGATGACGGAGCAGGACGAGCCAAAAACATTCAGTACTTC.